This T cell receptor beta chain was captured in a study of brain T cells in children with intractable seizures. Study conclusions and caveats: Absence of clones before surgery may stem from lower sequencing depth.

The time point here: blood from clinic visit 5 months post-surgery; TSC patient then seizure free. Surgery cases with the highest brain T cell transcript signatures were chosen for sequencing. About this clone itself: Its antigen is not identified.

CDR1 MRHNA and CDR2 SNTAGT come from the germline V gene. Trimming stripped 2 bases from V and 7 bases from J, with 14 bases between. The CDR3 spans 15 residues. The data were produced by immunoSEQ multiplex PCR, yet TCRdb's version contains in-frame clones alone and is incomplete. There are 300,000 to 400,000 clones in the sample; roughly 92% occur only once, and around 5% lies in the top ten. The gene calls are TRBV6-4 and TRBJ2-2; D not certain. The sample in question was peripheral blood, obtained roughly 5 months after surgery. The receptor was isolated from a boy in the first two years of life with tuberous sclerosis and intractable seizures. CDR3 region: CASSDGLPRGGELFF. CDR3 DNA sequence: TGTGCCAGCAGTGACGGGCTCCCTCGAGGCGGGGAGCTGTTTTTT.